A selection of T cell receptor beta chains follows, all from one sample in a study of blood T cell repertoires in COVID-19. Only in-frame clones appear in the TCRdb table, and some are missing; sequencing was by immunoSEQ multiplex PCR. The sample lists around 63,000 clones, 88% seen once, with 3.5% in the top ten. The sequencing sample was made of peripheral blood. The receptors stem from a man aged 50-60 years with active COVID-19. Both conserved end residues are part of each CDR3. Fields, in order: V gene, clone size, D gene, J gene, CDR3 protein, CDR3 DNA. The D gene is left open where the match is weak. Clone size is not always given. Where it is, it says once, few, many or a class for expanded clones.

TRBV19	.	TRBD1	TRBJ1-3	CASTTDRISSGNTIYF	TGTGCCAGTACCACGGACAGGATAAGCTCTGGAAACACCATATATTTT
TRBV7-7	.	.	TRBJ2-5	CASSLSGSETQYF	TGTGCCAGCAGCTTATCAGGGTCGGAGACCCAGTACTTC
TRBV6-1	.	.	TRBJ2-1	CASSEGQLREQFF	TGTGCCAGCAGTGAAGGACAATTAAGAGAGCAGTTCTTC
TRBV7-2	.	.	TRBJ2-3	CASSSTGAGLGTDTQYF	TGTGCCAGCAGCTCCACCGGGGCGGGGCTCGGCACAGATACGCAGTATTTT
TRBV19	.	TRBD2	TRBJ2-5	CASSIPSGAGETQYF	TGTGCCAGTAGTATCCCTAGCGGGGCAGGGGAGACCCAGTACTTC
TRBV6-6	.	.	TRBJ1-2	CASSYSWEEGYTF	TGTGCCAGCAGTTACTCTTGGGAGGAGGGCTACACCTTC
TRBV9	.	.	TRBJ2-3	CASSGNGYTQYF	TGTGCCAGCAGCGGGAACGGGTATACGCAGTATTTT
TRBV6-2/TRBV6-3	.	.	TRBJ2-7	CASSYFLGETYEQYF	TGTGCCAGCAGTTACTTCCTCGGGGAGACCTACGAGCAGTACTTC
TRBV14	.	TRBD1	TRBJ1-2	CASSQPGTGVSNYGYTF	TGTGCCAGCAGCCAACCCGGGACAGGGGTTTCTAACTATGGCTACACCTTC
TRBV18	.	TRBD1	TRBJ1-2	CASSPKHGLGQGAYGYTF	TGTGCCAGCTCACCAAAACATGGCCTGGGACAGGGGGCTTATGGCTACACCTTC
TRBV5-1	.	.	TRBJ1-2	CASSPQGSSGYTF	TGCGCCAGCAGCCCACAGGGTTCCAGTGGCTACACCTTC
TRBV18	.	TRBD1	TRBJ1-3	CASSPSRGTGNTIYF	TGTGCCAGCTCACCATCCAGGGGGACTGGAAACACCATATATTTT
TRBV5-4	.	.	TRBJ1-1	CATGVPGTEAFF	TGTGCCACCGGGGTGCCGGGCACTGAAGCTTTCTTT
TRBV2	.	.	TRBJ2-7	CASSESRGYEQYF	TGTGCCAGCAGTGAGTCCAGGGGATACGAGCAGTACTTC
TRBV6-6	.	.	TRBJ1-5	CASSLGGTYQPQHF	TGTGCCAGCAGCTTGGGGGGTACCTATCAGCCCCAGCATTTT
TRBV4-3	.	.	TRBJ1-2	CASSHRPGDGYTF	TGCGCCAGCAGCCATCGGCCAGGGGATGGCTACACCTTC
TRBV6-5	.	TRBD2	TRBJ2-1	CASSSARGASLEQFF	TGTGCCAGCAGTTCTGCGCGGGGGGCCTCTCTTGAGCAGTTCTTC
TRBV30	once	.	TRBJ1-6	CAWSVLSRQINSPLHF	TGTGCCTGGAGTGTACTCTCCCGACAGATTAATTCACCCCTCCACTTT
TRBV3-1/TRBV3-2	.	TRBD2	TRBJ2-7	CASSLGTSYSYSYEQYF	TGTGCCAGCAGCCTCGGGACTAGCTATTCCTACTCCTACGAGCAGTACTTC
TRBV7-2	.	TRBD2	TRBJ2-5	CASSLSSGGAGETQYF	TGTGCCAGCAGCTTAAGCAGCGGGGGGGCTGGAGAGACCCAGTACTTC
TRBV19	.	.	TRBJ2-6	CASSLGGSGANVLTF	TGTGCCAGTAGTCTCGGGGGCTCTGGGGCCAACGTCCTGACTTTC
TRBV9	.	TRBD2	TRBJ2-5	CASSAGGTSGETQYF	TGTGCCAGCAGCGCGGGGGGGACTAGCGGAGAGACCCAGTACTTC
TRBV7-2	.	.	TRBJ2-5	CASINSHPQETQYF	TGTGCCAGCATCAACAGTCATCCTCAAGAGACCCAGTACTTC
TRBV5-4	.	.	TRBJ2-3	CASRAGSGRDTDTQYF	TGTGCCAGCAGGGCCGGGTCCGGTCGGGACACAGATACGCAGTATTTT
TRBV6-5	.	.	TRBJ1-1	CASSYQRQLLNTEAFF	TGTGCCAGCAGTTACCAAAGACAGCTTCTGAACACTGAAGCTTTCTTT
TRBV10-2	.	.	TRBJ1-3	CASSDYSGNTIYF	TGCGCCAGCAGTGATTACTCTGGAAACACCATATATTTT
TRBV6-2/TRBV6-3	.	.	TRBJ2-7	CASSYGGSYEQYF	TGTGCCAGCAGTTACGGCGGTTCCTACGAGCAGTACTTC
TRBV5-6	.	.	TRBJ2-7	CASSFGGAPSYEQYF	TGTGCCAGCAGCTTCGGCGGGGCCCCCTCCTACGAGCAGTACTTC
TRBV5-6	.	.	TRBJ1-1	CASSRRTERGTEAFF	TGTGCCAGCAGCCGACGGACGGAAAGGGGCACTGAAGCTTTCTTT
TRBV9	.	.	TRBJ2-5	CASSVLGTPQETQYF	TGTGCCAGCAGCGTCCTCGGGACTCCTCAAGAGACCCAGTACTTC
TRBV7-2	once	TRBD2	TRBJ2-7	CASSLGASGGGAGEQYF	TGTGCCAGCAGCTTAGGGGCGAGCGGCGGGGGGGCCGGGGAGCAGTACTTC
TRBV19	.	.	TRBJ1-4	CASSIDRGADTNEKLFF	TGTGCCAGTAGTATAGATCGGGGGGCGGACACTAATGAAAAACTGTTTTTT
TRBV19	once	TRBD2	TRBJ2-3	CASRLAGYTDTQYF	TGTGCCAGTAGACTAGCGGGTTACACAGATACGCAGTATTTT
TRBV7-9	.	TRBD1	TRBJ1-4	CASSLWDSPGKLFF	TGTGCCAGCAGCTTATGGGACAGCCCAGGGAAACTGTTTTTT
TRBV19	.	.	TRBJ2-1	CASSDTHNEQFF	TGTGCCAGTTCGGACACCCACAATGAGCAGTTCTTC
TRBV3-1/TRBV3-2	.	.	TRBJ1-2	CASSRPGAHGYTF	TGTGCCAGCAGCCGGCCAGGGGCCCATGGCTACACCTTC
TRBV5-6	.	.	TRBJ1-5	CASSSNRYRAGNQPQHF	TGTGCCAGCAGCTCCAACCGGTACAGGGCAGGCAATCAGCCCCAGCATTTT
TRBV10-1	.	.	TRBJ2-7	CASSESSGEQSSSYEQYF	TGCGCCAGCAGTGAGTCCTCAGGGGAGCAATCCAGCTCCTACGAGCAGTACTTC
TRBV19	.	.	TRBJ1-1	CASRKLGTEAVAFF	TGTGCCAGCCGAAAACTTGGTACCGAGGCTGTGGCTTTCTTT
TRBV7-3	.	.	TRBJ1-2	CASSSPGTSYGYTF	TGTGCCAGCAGCTCCCCCGGGACATCCTATGGCTACACCTTC
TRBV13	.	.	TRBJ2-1	CASSLAGGVPYNEQFF	TGTGCCAGCAGCTTAGCGGGGGGCGTACCTTACAATGAGCAGTTCTTC
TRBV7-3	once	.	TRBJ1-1	CASSSKRDTEAFF	TGTGCCAGCAGCTCCAAGAGAGACACTGAAGCTTTCTTT
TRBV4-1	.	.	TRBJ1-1	CASSQAGAPATTEAFF	TGCGCCAGCAGCCAAGCAGGGGCCCCCGCGACCACTGAAGCTTTCTTT
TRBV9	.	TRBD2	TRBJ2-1	CASSVGLAGVNEQFF	TGTGCCAGCAGCGTAGGGCTAGCGGGGGTTAATGAGCAGTTCTTC
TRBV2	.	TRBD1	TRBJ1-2	CASRVPGQGPGGYTF	TGTGCCAGCAGGGTCCCGGGACAGGGACCGGGTGGCTACACCTTC
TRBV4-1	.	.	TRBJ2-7	CASSQWDRASGEQYF	TGCGCCAGCAGCCAATGGGATCGGGCGTCGGGGGAGCAGTACTTC
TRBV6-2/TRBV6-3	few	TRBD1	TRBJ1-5	CASSPRGRSNQPQHF	TGTGCCAGCAGTCCCAGGGGGCGCAGCAATCAGCCCCAGCATTTT
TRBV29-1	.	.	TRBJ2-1	CSVAPLASYNEQFF	TGCAGCGTTGCCCCACTAGCCTCCTACAATGAGCAGTTCTTC
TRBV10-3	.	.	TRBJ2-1	CAISESREQFF	TGTGCCATCAGTGAGTCCCGGGAGCAGTTCTTC
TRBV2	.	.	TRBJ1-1	CASSEWGRNTEAFF	TGTGCCAGCAGTGAATGGGGCCGGAACACTGAAGCTTTCTTT
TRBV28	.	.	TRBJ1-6	CASTPKINPNSPLHF	TGTGCCAGCACTCCTAAGATCAATCCTAATTCACCCCTCCACTTT
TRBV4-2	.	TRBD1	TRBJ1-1	CASSQAIGTDLMNTEAFF	TGTGCCAGCAGCCAGGCGATCGGGACAGACCTCATGAACACTGAAGCTTTCTTT
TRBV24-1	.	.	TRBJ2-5	CATSGVAPNSETQYF	TGTGCCACCAGTGGAGTAGCGCCCAATTCGGAGACCCAGTACTTC
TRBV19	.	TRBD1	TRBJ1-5	CASQPTGDSNQPQHF	TGTGCCAGTCAACCGACAGGGGATAGCAATCAGCCCCAGCATTTT
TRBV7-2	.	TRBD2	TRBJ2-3	CASSYTSGVADTQYF	TGTGCCAGCAGTTACACTAGCGGGGTGGCAGATACGCAGTATTTT